Listed below are T cell receptor beta chains from one sample, sequenced in a study of blood T cell repertoires in COVID-19. Assay used: immunoSEQ multiplex PCR; TCRdb lists only in-frame clones, some missing. Here the sample spans some 150,000 clones, over 75% being singletons. The specimen sequenced was peripheral blood. The source of these receptors is a man aged 55 to 70 with active or convalescent COVID-19. Each CDR3 is given with its conserved first and last residue. The order of the fields is clone size, V gene, D gene, CDR3 length, J gene, CDR3 DNA, CDR3 protein. D genes are given only for firm matches. Size is omitted from some rows. Given values are once, few, many or a class for expanded clones.

few,TRBV5-1,.,15,TRBJ2-2,TGCGCCAGCAGCTTGGTGCTTGGGGAGAACGGGGAGCTGTTTTTT,CASSLVLGENGELFF
.,TRBV7-9,.,14,TRBJ2-5,TGTGCCAGCAGCTTAGGACAGATGGGGGAGACCCAGTACTTC,CASSLGQMGETQYF
.,TRBV18,.,12,TRBJ1-1,TGTGCCAGCTCACCCAGACAGTATGAAGCTTTCTTT,CASSPRQYEAFF
.,TRBV7-2,.,15,TRBJ1-1,TGTGCCAGCAGCTCCTATGGGGCCCCGAACACTGAAGCTTTCTTT,CASSSYGAPNTEAFF
.,TRBV11-3,TRBD2,16,TRBJ2-1,TGTGCCAGCAGCTTTGGGCTAGCGGGAGTTTACAATGAGCAGTTCTTC,CASSFGLAGVYNEQFF
.,TRBV28,.,13,TRBJ1-1,TGTGCCAGCAGCCGGGACTCGGACACTGAAGCTTTCTTT,CASSRDSDTEAFF
.,TRBV6-6,TRBD1,16,TRBJ1-5,TGTGCCAGCAGCCGGGGGCCGGGACAGCCAAATCAGCCCCAGCATTTT,CASSRGPGQPNQPQHF
.,TRBV6-2/TRBV6-3,.,12,TRBJ2-7,TGTGCCAGCAGTAGGGGACAAGTGAAGCAGTACTTC,CASSRGQVKQYF
.,TRBV6-5,TRBD2,15,TRBJ2-1,TGTGCCAGCAGCCTACTAGCGGGAGGAGCTCAGGGACAGTTCTTC,CASSLLAGGAQGQFF
once,TRBV5-5,TRBD1,15,TRBJ1-4,TGTGCCAGCAGCTACGGACAGGGCCTTGGTGAAAAACTGTTTTTT,CASSYGQGLGEKLFF
.,TRBV5-4,TRBD2,16,TRBJ2-1,TGTGCCAGCAGCCTACCTATAGCGGGAGCCCACAATGAGCAGTTCTTC,CASSLPIAGAHNEQFF
.,TRBV28,.,15,TRBJ2-2,TGTGCCAGCAGTTTCATCGGGGGATCGTCCGGGGAGCTGTTTTTT,CASSFIGGSSGELFF
once,TRBV5-4,.,13,TRBJ1-6,TGTGCCAGCAGCTTGGAGGCGGGATCACCCCTCCACTTT,CASSLEAGSPLHF
.,TRBV5-1,.,14,TRBJ2-1,TGCGCCAGCAGCACTGGAGAGCGGTACAATGAGCAGTTCTTC,CASSTGERYNEQFF
once,TRBV10-3,.,13,TRBJ1-2,TGTGCCATCAGTGTTGGGGCAGACTATGGCTACACCTTC,CAISVGADYGYTF
once,TRBV6-2/TRBV6-3,TRBD2,15,TRBJ2-3,TGTGCCAGCAGTGATACTAGCGACTACACAGATACGCAGTATTTT,CASSDTSDYTDTQYF
once,TRBV6-2/TRBV6-3,TRBD1,19,TRBJ2-1,TGTGCCAGCAGTTACCCAAAAACACGGACAGGGGGCACCCCCAATGAGCAGTTCTTC,CASSYPKTRTGGTPNEQFF
.,TRBV19,TRBD2,17,TRBJ2-3,TGTGCCAACGAGCGACTAGCGGGAGATTGGAGCACAGATACGCAGTATTTT,CANERLAGDWSTDTQYF
.,TRBV11-2,.,14,TRBJ2-3,TGTGCCAGCAGCTTAGACCTGGCGGTAGATACGCAGTATTTT,CASSLDLAVDTQYF
.,TRBV15,.,16,TRBJ2-1,TGTGCCACCAGCATCCGACAGAGTCGCTCCTACAATGAGCAGTTCTTC,CATSIRQSRSYNEQFF
few,TRBV4-2,TRBD1,11,TRBJ2-1,TGTGCCAGCAGCCCGGACAGGGTTATGTTCTTC,CASSPDRVMFF
.,TRBV4-1,TRBD2,16,TRBJ2-1,TGCGCCAGCAGCCAAGGAGGACTAGCGACCTACAATGAGCAGTTCTTC,CASSQGGLATYNEQFF
.,TRBV4-3,TRBD2,17,TRBJ2-1,TGCGCCAGCAGCCTGACTAGCGGGAGGGCCGCCTACAATGAGCAGTTCTTC,CASSLTSGRAAYNEQFF